This TCR beta chain emerged from a study of shared clonotypes between healthy human individuals. Background on the study: The donor pool was made up of two women and a few men aged 18 to 49.

The V gene's germline CDR1 is MRHNA and CDR2 SNTAGT. V was cut by 4 bases and J by 0 bases, with 14 bases left in between. The CDR3 has 16 amino acids. Sequenced by immunoSEQ multiplex PCR; TCRdb stores in-frame clones only, minus some. The data contain roughly 2.5 million clones, over 85% of them singletons. The chain recombines TRBV6-4 with TRBJ2-3, with D perhaps being TRBD1 or TRBD2 (5 bases each). Sequenced sample: naive CD4+ T cells sorted from blood. The subset denotes: CD45RA+ positively selected. This TCR was sampled from a man in his late teens or twenties in good health. CDR3 in amino acids: CASSVDSGASTDTQYF. DNA for the CDR3: TGTGCCAGCAGTGTCGACAGCGGCGCTAGCACAGATACGCAGTATTTT.